The present T cell receptor beta chain was sequenced within a study of molecular identifiers for immune sequencing clone quantification. The CDR3 runs to 17 residues. Germline V gene sequence: CDR1 MDHEN, CDR2 SYDVKM. V dropped 5 bases and J dropped 0; count of bases not matched to a gene: 8. One entry per CDR3 protein, called by TCRdb with MiXCR from the PCR reads. Altogether about 640,000 distinct CDR3 sequences are present, 20% being singletons, with the ten largest covering around 0.9%. Naive CD8 T cells were picked out by sorting for CD8+CD4-CCR7+CD45RA+. The receptor was derived from a human donor in good health. Some libraries in this study had Jurkat cell RNA spiked in. The sample was naive CD8+ T cells from blood, with Jurkat cell RNA spiked in. Documented subset: FACS-sorted CD8+CD4-CCR7+CD45RA+ naive T cells. The V and J genes are TRBV28 and TRBJ2-7, with 12 nucleotides matching TRBD2. The CDR3 region has the DNA TGTGCCAGCAGTACTTGGACTAGCGGGGATAGCTCCTACGAGCAGTACTTC. Protein product: CASSTWTSGDSSYEQYF. The full variable domain, completed using reference TRBV28 and TRBJ2-7, is DVKVTQSSRYLVKRTGEKVFLECVQDMDHENMFWYRQDPGLGLRLIYFSYDVKMKEKGDIPEGYSVSREKKERFSLILESASTNQTSMYLCASSTWTSGDSSYEQYFGPGTRLTVT.